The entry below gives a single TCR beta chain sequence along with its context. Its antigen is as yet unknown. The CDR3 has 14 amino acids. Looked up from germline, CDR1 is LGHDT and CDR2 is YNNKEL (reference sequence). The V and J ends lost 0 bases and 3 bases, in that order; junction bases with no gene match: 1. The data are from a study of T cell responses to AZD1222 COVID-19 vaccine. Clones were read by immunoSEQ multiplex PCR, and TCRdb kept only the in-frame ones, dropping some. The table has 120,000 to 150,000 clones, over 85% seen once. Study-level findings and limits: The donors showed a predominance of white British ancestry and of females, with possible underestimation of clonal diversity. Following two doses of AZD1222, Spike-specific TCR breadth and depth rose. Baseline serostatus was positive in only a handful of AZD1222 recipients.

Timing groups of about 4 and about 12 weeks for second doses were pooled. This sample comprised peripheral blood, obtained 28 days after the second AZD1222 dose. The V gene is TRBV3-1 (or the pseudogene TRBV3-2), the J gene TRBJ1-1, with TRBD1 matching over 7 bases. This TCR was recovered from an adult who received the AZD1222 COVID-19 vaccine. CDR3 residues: CASSQETGHTEAFF. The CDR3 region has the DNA TGTGCCAGCAGCCAAGAGACAGGGCACACTGAAGCTTTCTTT.